The 26 T cell receptor beta chains reported below all come from one sample, sequenced in a study of T cells after yellow fever vaccination. TCRdb used MiXCR to reprocess the 5' RACE reads, holding one entry per CDR3 protein. The top ten clones hold about a sixth of a sample with 400,000 or so distinct CDR3 sequences, roughly 20% of them seen once. This sample comprised PBMCs, obtained before the yellow fever booster vaccination. The receptors come from a man between 18 and 35 years old who received the YFV17D yellow fever vaccine.

This clonotype was detected a few times. The chain uses TRBV7-8 and TRBJ2-7, with a tentative D call TRBD1 (5 bases). V dropped 4 bases and J dropped 2 bases, with 9 bases sitting between them. Per the germline V gene, CDR1 is SGHVS and CDR2 is FQNEAQ. The CDR3 extends over 13 amino acids. This CDR3 is CASSYDRAYEQYV. CDR3 bases: TGTGCCAGCAGCTATGACAGAGCCTACGAGCAGTACGTC.

This sequence joins TRBV28 and TRBJ1-5; D gene ambiguous. Germline-derived CDR1 and CDR2 are MDHEN and SYDVKM. Trimming pared 2 bases from V and 6 bases from J, leaving 8 bases between. The CDR3 consists of 13 residues. The CDR3 coding sequence is TGTGCCAGCAGTTTAAATGCCCGTCAGCCCCAGCATTTT. Protein: CASSLNARQPQHF.

The chain recombines TRBV5-1 with TRBJ2-3; TRBD2 might be the D (6 bases). CDR1 is SGHRS, CDR2 YFSETQ, per germline. Trimming shortened V by 0 bases and J by 2 bases, and 13 bases separated the two germline ends. CDR3 size: 16 residues. In nucleotides, the CDR3 is TGCGCCAGCAGCTTGGTTACGACTAGATACACAGATACGCAGTATTTT. Translating it yields CASSLVTTRYTDTQYF.

The chain combines TRBV4-2 with TRBJ2-3; 7 bases fit TRBD2. The CDR3 is 16 residues long. V lost 2 bases, J lost 3 bases, and 8 bases stayed unmatched. CDR1 and CDR2 from the germline V gene are LGHNA and YNFKEQ. CDR3 nucleotides: TGTGCCAGCAGCCAAACCCGGGCTAGCGGAACAGATACGCAGTATTTT. Protein product: CASSQTRASGTDTQYF.

The rearrangement joins TRBV5-1 to TRBJ2-2; D is unclear. Trimming cost V 0 bases and J 7 bases, with 4 bases left between them. The CDR3 extends over 12 amino acids. Germline V gives CDR1 SGHRS, CDR2 YFSETQ. CDR3 DNA sequence: TGCGCCAGCAGCTTGGCCGTCGGGGAGCTGTTTTTT. It specifies CASSLAVGELFF.

The V call is TRBV5-1, the J call TRBJ2-3; possible D gene TRBD1, 6 bases. The germline CDR1 and CDR2 sequences are SGHRS and YFSETQ. The CDR3 is 14 residues long. Trimming removed 5 bases from V and 1 base from J, with 11 bases in between. Here the CDR3 reads CASRYRTGTDTQYF. CDR3 sequence (DNA): TGCGCCAGCAGATATAGGACAGGCACAGATACGCAGTATTTT.

A few counts support this clonotype. CDR3 sequence reads: CASSLTNLAKNIQYF. The CDR3 DNA is TGTGCCAGCAGTTTGACCAACTTAGCCAAAAACATTCAGTACTTC. The chain recombines TRBV6-5 with TRBJ2-4, with D unresolved. The V end lost 4 bases, the J end lost 0 bases, and 10 bases lay between the germline ends. This CDR3 has 15 amino acids. Per germline, CDR1 MNHEY and CDR2 SVGAGI.

This chain uses TRBV5-1 with TRBJ1-4, with D uncertain. The germline CDR1 and CDR2 sequences are SGHRS and YFSETQ. The CDR3 extends over 14 amino acids. The ends were cut back, 2 bases at V and 6 bases at J, with 11 bases in the middle. The CDR3 spells CASSLHLADEKLFF. CDR3 sequence (DNA): TGCGCCAGCAGCTTACACCTCGCAGATGAAAAACTGTTTTTT.

This clonotype showed up many times. J is TRBJ2-2 and V is TRBV7-3; D is possibly TRBD1 or TRBD2 (6 bases each). In germline, CDR1 is SGHTA, CDR2 FQGTGA. The V gene lost 5 bases and the J gene lost 1 base, with 11 bases spanning the gap. This CDR3 region has 15 residues. For the CDR3, the DNA is TGTGCCAGCAGCCAGAAGGGGGGGAACACCGGGGAGCTGTTTTTT. Translation gives CASSQKGGNTGELFF.

There are a few counts of this clonotype. The V call is TRBV11-2, the J call TRBJ1-1; 9 bases map to TRBD1. J was trimmed by 1 base and V by 6 bases; bases with no gene match: 9. The germline CDR1 and CDR2 sequences are SGHAT and FQNNGV. There are 16 residues in the CDR3. The CDR3: CASRSGTGRTNTEAFF. The CDR3 region has the DNA TGTGCCAGCAGGTCGGGGACAGGGAGGACGAACACTGAAGCTTTCTTT.

This clonotype has only a few counts. This rearrangement joins TRBV10-3 to TRBJ1-1, with D tentatively TRBD1 (5 bases). V lost 2 bases, J lost 1 base, and 8 bases lay in between. Germline CDR1 reads ENHRY; CDR2 reads SYGVKD. The CDR3 runs 14 residues. The CDR3 sequence is CAISERDENTEAFF. CDR3 nucleotides: TGTGCCATCAGTGAGCGGGACGAGAACACTGAAGCTTTCTTT.

This chain joins TRBV7-2 and TRBJ2-6; TRBD1 agrees at 9 bases. The J segment lost 2 bases and the V segment lost 6 bases, leaving 8 bases of the junction unmatched. Per the germline V gene, CDR1 is SGHTA and CDR2 is FQGNSA. The CDR3 sequence is 17 residues long. CDR3 DNA sequence: TGTGCCAGCAGGAACGGACAGGGGATCGCTGGGGCCAACGTCCTGACTTTC. This encodes CASRNGQGIAGANVLTF.

This clonotype was counted a few times. The gene calls are TRBV6-2 or TRBV6-3 and TRBJ2-1, with TRBD1 matching 10 bases. The germline V gene has CDR1 MNHEY and CDR2 SVGEGT. The J segment lost 8 bases and the V segment lost 6 bases, leaving 4 bases of the junction unmatched. The CDR3 is 13 residues long. The CDR3 here is CASSRTGGYEQFF. CDR3 coding DNA: TGTGCCAGCAGCCGGACAGGGGGTTATGAGCAGTTCTTC.

This clonotype was recorded a few times. As DNA, the CDR3 is TGTGCCAGCAGCCGCAGGGGCCGACCCTCCTACGAGCAGTACTTC. Translation gives CASSRRGRPSYEQYF. The chain couples TRBV7-3 to TRBJ2-7, with D possibly matching TRBD1 (6 bases). The CDR3 has 15 amino acids. The V end lost 5 bases, the J end lost 0 bases, and 14 bases lay between the germline ends. CDR1 and CDR2 from the germline V gene are SGHTA and FQGTGA.

The V gene is TRBV7-3, the J gene TRBJ2-1; a possible D gene is TRBD2 (6 bases). Germline V gene lookup returns CDR1 SGHTA and CDR2 FQGTGA. Deletions cut 4 bases from V and 0 bases from J, with 16 bases between. The CDR3 loop spans 17 amino acids. The CDR3 is CASSWDVGGSSYNEQFF. The CDR3 DNA reads TGTGCCAGCAGCTGGGATGTTGGAGGGAGCTCCTACAATGAGCAGTTCTTC.

This clonotype was seen only a few times. The chain has TRBV19 and TRBJ1-5; TRBD1 is a possible D gene (5 bases). Germline V gives CDR1 LNHDA, CDR2 SQIVND (reference sequence). The CDR3 sequence is 14 residues long. The germline V and J ends were trimmed by 6 bases and 0 bases, with 9 bases remaining between them. CDR3 coding DNA: TGTGCCAGTAGATGGACACGTAGCAATCAGCCCCAGCATTTT. It codes for CASRWTRSNQPQHF.

This clonotype has more than one count but fewer than ten. The chain couples TRBV6-1 to TRBJ2-7, with a possible D match to TRBD2 (5 bases). CDR1 and CDR2 from the germline V gene are MNHNS and SASEGT. The V end was cut by 4 bases, the J end by 1 base, with 17 bases between. The CDR3 contains 16 residues. CDR3 loop: CASSALLVGESYEQYV. In DNA form, the CDR3 reads TGTGCCAGCAGTGCCCTCCTAGTGGGAGAATCCTACGAGCAGTACGTC.

This clonotype came up a few times. The rearrangement uses TRBV20-1 and TRBJ2-1; TRBD1 is a possible D gene (5 bases). The V end was cut by 5 bases, the J end by 4 bases, with 18 bases between. The CDR3 is made up of 15 amino acids. CDR1 and CDR2 (germline): DFQATT, SNEGSKA (reference sequence). Here the CDR3 reads CSALPPGSVYNEQFF. The DNA of the CDR3 is TGCAGTGCTCTGCCGCCAGGGTCAGTGTACAATGAGCAGTTCTTC.

V usage is TRBV27 and J usage is TRBJ2-1; TRBD2 aligns across 8 bases. With 6 bases clipped from V and 4 bases from J, the junction kept 8 bases outside the gene matches. This CDR3 has 15 residues. Per the germline V gene, CDR1 is MNHEY and CDR2 is SMNVEV (reference sequence). DNA for the CDR3: TGTGCCAGCAGCCTGCCGCGCGGGGGGTACAATGAGCAGTTCTTC. It codes for CASSLPRGGYNEQFF.

This chain links TRBV6-5 with TRBJ2-7; D call uncertain. Germline lookup yields CDR1 MNHEY and CDR2 SVGAGI. The V and J ends lost 10 bases and 0 bases respectively, with 13 bases between them. This CDR3 comprises 13 residues. Written as DNA, the CDR3 is TGTGCCACCGGGCGTCCCAGCTCCTACGAGCAGTACTTC. This sequence encodes CATGRPSSYEQYF.

There are many counts of this clonotype. The genes are TRBV12-3 or TRBV12-4 and TRBJ1-2, with TRBD1 identical over 7 bases. Trimming removed 5 bases from V and 4 bases from J; junction bases left unmatched: 4. This CDR3 comprises 13 residues. As DNA, the CDR3 is TGTGCCAGCAGTCTCTACAGGGGCTATGGCTACACCTTC. It encodes CASSLYRGYGYTF.

The chain carries TRBV7-9 and TRBJ1-6; the D gene is possibly TRBD1 (6 bases). V was clipped by 3 bases and J by 6 bases, with 18 bases between them. The CDR3 runs 17 residues. The V gene's germline CDR1 is SEHNR and CDR2 FQNEAQ (reference sequence). The chain's CDR3 is CASSFQGGLGFNSPLHF. The CDR3 DNA is TGTGCCAGCAGCTTCCAAGGGGGATTGGGATTTAATTCACCCCTCCACTTT.

The chain links TRBV11-2 to TRBJ1-2, with unresolved D. Trimming stripped 4 bases from V and 3 bases from J, with 9 bases between. The CDR3 has 13 residues. From germline, CDR1 is SGHAT and CDR2 FQNNGV. CDR3 coding DNA: TGTGCCAGCAGCTCCCACCGTGACTATGGCTACACCTTC. Its translation is CASSSHRDYGYTF.

The chain recombines TRBV7-3 with TRBJ1-1; D remains ambiguous. Trimming shortened V by 5 bases and J by 7 bases, and 14 bases separated the two germline ends. CDR1 is SGHTA, CDR2 FQGTGA, per germline. This CDR3 is 13 amino acids long. As DNA, the CDR3 is TGTGCCAGCAGCCTATCATCGCGCGGTGAAGCTTTCTTT. Translated, it gives CASSLSSRGEAFF.

J is TRBJ1-2 and V is TRBV6-2 or TRBV6-3; the D is unclear. Germline V gives CDR1 MNHEY, CDR2 SVGEGT. Trimming pared 6 bases from V and 13 bases from J, leaving 12 bases between. This CDR3 has 10 amino acids. CDR3 nucleotides: TGTGCCAGCAGCCACCTGACACCCACCTTC. Translated, it gives CASSHLTPTF.

The J gene is TRBJ2-7, the V gene TRBV29-1; 9 nucleotides agree with TRBD2. V lost 1 base to trimming and J lost 2 bases; unmatched junction nucleotides: 6. The CDR3 consists of 15 residues. Germline V lookup: CDR1 SQVTM, CDR2 ANQGSEA. The CDR3 sequence is CSVEGVSGGPYEQYF. The CDR3 coding sequence is TGCAGCGTTGAAGGGGTTAGCGGGGGTCCCTACGAGCAGTACTTC.